Listed below are T cell receptor beta chains from one sample, sequenced in a study of blood T cell repertoires in COVID-19. The assay was immunoSEQ multiplex PCR, and TCRdb's table has in-frame clones only and misses some. The table lists about 210,000 clones, approximately 82% of them singletons. Input material: peripheral blood. The receptor source for this set is a woman in her forties or fifties with acute or convalescent COVID-19. Each CDR3 is given with its conserved first and last residue. D genes are given only for firm matches. Expanded clones get a size class; other rows say once, few or many, or leave the size out.

CDR3aa: CAWSPGGKEKLFF; CDR3nt: TGTGCCTGGTCCCCGGGGGGCAAGGAAAAACTGTTTTTT; v_gene: TRBV30; d_gene: -; j_gene: TRBJ1-4; abundance: -
CDR3aa: CASGQASGRAHEQYF; CDR3nt: TGTGCCAGCGGGCAGGCTAGCGGGAGGGCCCACGAGCAGTACTTC; v_gene: TRBV2; d_gene: TRBD2; j_gene: TRBJ2-7; abundance: -
CDR3aa: CASSVGVSRSKEKLFF; CDR3nt: TGTGCCAGCAGCGTAGGAGTCTCACGGAGTAAGGAAAAACTGTTTTTT; v_gene: TRBV9; d_gene: -; j_gene: TRBJ1-4; abundance: few
CDR3aa: CASSPAGTVTQETQYF; CDR3nt: TGCGCCAGCAGCCCTGCCGGGACAGTGACTCAAGAGACCCAGTACTTC; v_gene: TRBV5-1; d_gene: TRBD1; j_gene: TRBJ2-5; abundance: -
CDR3aa: CAWENTGTGFTEAFF; CDR3nt: TGTGCCTGGGAAAATACCGGGACAGGGTTCACTGAAGCTTTCTTT; v_gene: TRBV30; d_gene: TRBD1; j_gene: TRBJ1-1; abundance: -
CDR3aa: CASSLDLNLGRGVYEQYF; CDR3nt: TGTGCCAGCAGCTTAGATTTAAACCTAGGCAGGGGGGTATACGAGCAGTACTTC; v_gene: TRBV11-2; d_gene: -; j_gene: TRBJ2-7; abundance: -
CDR3aa: CASSQDWGGATGAFF; CDR3nt: TGTGCCAGCAGCCAGGACTGGGGAGGAGCGACCGGAGCTTTCTTT; v_gene: TRBV3-1/TRBV3-2; d_gene: -; j_gene: TRBJ1-1; abundance: -
CDR3aa: CASPQNGGGGSPDYTTDEQFF; CDR3nt: TGTGCCAGCCCCCAAAACGGGGGTGGGGGTTCTCCCGACTACACTACCGATGAGCAGTTCTTC; v_gene: TRBV21-1; d_gene: -; j_gene: TRBJ2-1; abundance: once
CDR3aa: CASSLRTGELFF; CDR3nt: TGTGCCAGCAGTTTGAGAACCGGGGAGCTGTTTTTT; v_gene: TRBV27; d_gene: -; j_gene: TRBJ2-2; abundance: -
CDR3aa: CASRHEIGGEPPNTEAFF; CDR3nt: TGTGCCAGCAGACATGAGATTGGAGGGGAGCCCCCGAACACTGAAGCTTTCTTT; v_gene: TRBV5-8; d_gene: -; j_gene: TRBJ1-1; abundance: -
CDR3aa: CASSPIQETYGYTF; CDR3nt: TGCGCCAGCAGCCCCATACAGGAGACCTATGGCTACACCTTC; v_gene: TRBV5-1; d_gene: -; j_gene: TRBJ1-2; abundance: -
CDR3aa: CASSLDRTVINNSPLHF; CDR3nt: TGTGCCAGCAGTTTGGACAGGACCGTAATTAATAATTCACCCCTCCACTTT; v_gene: TRBV27; d_gene: TRBD1; j_gene: TRBJ1-6; abundance: few
CDR3aa: CASILSGTGPNEQFF; CDR3nt: TGTGCCAGCATCCTTAGCGGGACTGGGCCCAATGAGCAGTTCTTC; v_gene: TRBV6-5; d_gene: TRBD2; j_gene: TRBJ2-1; abundance: few
CDR3aa: CASSQGTGNRSYEQYF; CDR3nt: TGTGCCAGCAGTCAGGGGACAGGGAATAGGTCCTACGAGCAGTACTTC; v_gene: TRBV2; d_gene: TRBD1; j_gene: TRBJ2-7; abundance: -
CDR3aa: CASSRAGGEQYF; CDR3nt: TGCGCCAGCAGCCGAGCGGGAGGCGAGCAGTACTTC; v_gene: TRBV4-1; d_gene: TRBD2; j_gene: TRBJ2-7; abundance: -
CDR3aa: CSVGDRGHYGYTF; CDR3nt: TGCAGCGTTGGGGACAGGGGCCACTATGGCTACACCTTC; v_gene: TRBV29-1; d_gene: TRBD1; j_gene: TRBJ1-2; abundance: once
CDR3aa: CASSADRGRSDTQYF; CDR3nt: TGCGCCAGCAGCGCGGACAGGGGGCGATCAGATACGCAGTATTTT; v_gene: TRBV5-1; d_gene: TRBD1; j_gene: TRBJ2-3; abundance: -
CDR3aa: CASRLTELGNTIYF; CDR3nt: TGTGCCAGCAGACTGACGGAGCTTGGAAACACCATATATTTT; v_gene: TRBV6-5; d_gene: -; j_gene: TRBJ1-3; abundance: -
CDR3aa: CASTRQGNNEKLFF; CDR3nt: TGTGCCAGCACCCGACAGGGAAATAATGAAAAACTGTTTTTT; v_gene: TRBV6-5; d_gene: TRBD1; j_gene: TRBJ1-4; abundance: -
CDR3aa: CASSLQASNTEAFF; CDR3nt: TGCGCCAGCAGCCTGCAGGCCTCGAACACTGAAGCTTTCTTT; v_gene: TRBV5-1; d_gene: -; j_gene: TRBJ1-1; abundance: -
CDR3aa: CASRRQGVGETQYF; CDR3nt: TGTGCCAGCAGAAGACAGGGAGTGGGGGAGACCCAGTACTTC; v_gene: TRBV2; d_gene: TRBD1; j_gene: TRBJ2-5; abundance: -
CDR3aa: CASSVGASGSGYNEQFF; CDR3nt: TGTGCCAGCAGCGTAGGAGCTAGCGGGAGTGGGTACAATGAGCAGTTCTTC; v_gene: TRBV9; d_gene: TRBD2; j_gene: TRBJ2-1; abundance: many